Given below is one TCR beta chain in context. This CDR3 has 15 residues. With V trimmed by 0 bases and J by 5 bases, 5 bases remained unmatched. From germline, CDR1 is KGHDR and CDR2 SFDVKD. Using immunoSEQ multiplex PCR, the repertoire was profiled, and TCRdb retains in-frame clones only, with some absent. This table has over 35,000 clones, about 88% appearing once. This sample is drawn from a study of blood T cell repertoires in COVID-19. This clonotype originated in a human donor in a cohort sampled during active COVID-19. Sequenced sample: peripheral blood. The J gene is TRBJ2-5, the V gene TRBV24-1; 7 bases are a match to TRBD2. This CDR3 is CATSDLSGGRETQYF. The DNA of the CDR3 is TGTGCCACCAGTGATTTGTCGGGGGGAAGGGAGACCCAGTACTTC.